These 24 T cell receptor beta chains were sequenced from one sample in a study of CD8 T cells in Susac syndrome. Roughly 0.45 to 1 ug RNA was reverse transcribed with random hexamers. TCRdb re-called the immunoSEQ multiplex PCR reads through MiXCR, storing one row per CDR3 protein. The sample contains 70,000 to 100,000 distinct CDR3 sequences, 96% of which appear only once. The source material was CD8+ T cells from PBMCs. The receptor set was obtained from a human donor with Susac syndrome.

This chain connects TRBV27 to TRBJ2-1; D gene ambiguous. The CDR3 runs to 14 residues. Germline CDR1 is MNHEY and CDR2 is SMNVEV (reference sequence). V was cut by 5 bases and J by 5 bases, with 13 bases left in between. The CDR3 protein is CASSLRASNNEQFF. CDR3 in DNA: TGTGCCAGCAGTCTCCGGGCCAGCAACAATGAGCAGTTCTTC.

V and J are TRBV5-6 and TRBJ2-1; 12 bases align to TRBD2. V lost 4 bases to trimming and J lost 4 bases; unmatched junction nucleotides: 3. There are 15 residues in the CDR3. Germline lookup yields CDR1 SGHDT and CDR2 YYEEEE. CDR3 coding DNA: TGTGCCAGCAGCCCTGGACTAGCGGGGTACAATGAGCAGTTCTTC. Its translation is CASSPGLAGYNEQFF.

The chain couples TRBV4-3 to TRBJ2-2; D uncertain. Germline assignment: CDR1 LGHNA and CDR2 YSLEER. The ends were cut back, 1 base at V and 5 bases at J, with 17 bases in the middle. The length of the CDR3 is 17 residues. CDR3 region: CASSQALSVERTGELFF. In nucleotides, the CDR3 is TGCGCCAGCAGCCAAGCCCTTAGTGTCGAAAGGACCGGGGAGCTGTTTTTT.

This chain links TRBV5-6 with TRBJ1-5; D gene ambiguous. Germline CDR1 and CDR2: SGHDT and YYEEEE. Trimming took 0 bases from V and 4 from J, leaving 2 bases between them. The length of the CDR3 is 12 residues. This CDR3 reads CASSLGNQPQHF. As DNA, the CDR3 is TGTGCCAGCAGCTTGGGGAATCAGCCCCAGCATTTT.

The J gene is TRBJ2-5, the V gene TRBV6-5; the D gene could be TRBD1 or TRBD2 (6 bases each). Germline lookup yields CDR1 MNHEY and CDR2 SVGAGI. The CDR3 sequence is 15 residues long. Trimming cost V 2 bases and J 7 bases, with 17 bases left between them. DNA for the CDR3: TGTGCCAGCAGTTACCACCGGGGGCAGACCTCGACCCAGTACTTC. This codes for CASSYHRGQTSTQYF.

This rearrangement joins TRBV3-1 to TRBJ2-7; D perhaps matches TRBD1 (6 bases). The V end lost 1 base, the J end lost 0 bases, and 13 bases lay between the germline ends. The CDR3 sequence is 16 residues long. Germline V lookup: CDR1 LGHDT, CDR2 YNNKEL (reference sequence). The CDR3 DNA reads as TGTGCCAGCAGCCAAGCCCCAGGGGCCAGCTCCTACGAGCAGTACTTC. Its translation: CASSQAPGASSYEQYF.

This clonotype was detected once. For the CDR3, the DNA is TGTGCCAGCAGTCGTCGACAGGGCGGGGGAAATTCACCCCTCCACTTT. It yields the protein CASSRRQGGGNSPLHF. This chain connects TRBV6-1 to TRBJ1-6, with 7 positions matching TRBD1. Germline V gives CDR1 MNHNS, CDR2 SASEGT. The V gene end was trimmed by 5 bases and the J gene end by 7 bases; junction bases not matched to a gene: 11. CDR3 length: 16 amino acids.

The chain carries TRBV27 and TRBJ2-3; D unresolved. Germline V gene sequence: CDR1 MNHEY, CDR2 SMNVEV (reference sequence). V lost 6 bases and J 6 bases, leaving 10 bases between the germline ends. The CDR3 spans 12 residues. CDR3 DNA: TGTGCCAGCAGCGTGGGGTGGGATACGCAGTATTTT. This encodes CASSVGWDTQYF.

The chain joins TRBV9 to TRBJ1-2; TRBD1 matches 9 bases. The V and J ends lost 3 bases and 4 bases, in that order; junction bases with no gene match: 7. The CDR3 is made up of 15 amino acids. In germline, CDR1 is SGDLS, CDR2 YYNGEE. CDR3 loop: CASSARGGQGYGYTF. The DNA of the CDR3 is TGTGCCAGCAGCGCCCGTGGGGGACAGGGCTATGGCTACACCTTC.

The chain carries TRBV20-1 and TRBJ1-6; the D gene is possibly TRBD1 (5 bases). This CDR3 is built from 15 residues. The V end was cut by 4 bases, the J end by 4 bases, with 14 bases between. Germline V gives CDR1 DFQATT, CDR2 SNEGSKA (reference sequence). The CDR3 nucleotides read TGCAGTGCTACTTTTAGGGACCTTTATAATTCACCCCTCCACTTT. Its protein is CSATFRDLYNSPLHF.

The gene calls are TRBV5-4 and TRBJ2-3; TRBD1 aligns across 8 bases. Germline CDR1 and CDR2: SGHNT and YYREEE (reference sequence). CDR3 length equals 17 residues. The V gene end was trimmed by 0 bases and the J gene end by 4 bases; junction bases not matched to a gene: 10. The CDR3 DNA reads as TGTGCCAGCAGCTTGGCCGCTCAGGGGGCGCAGTCAGATACGCAGTATTTT. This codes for CASSLAAQGAQSDTQYF.

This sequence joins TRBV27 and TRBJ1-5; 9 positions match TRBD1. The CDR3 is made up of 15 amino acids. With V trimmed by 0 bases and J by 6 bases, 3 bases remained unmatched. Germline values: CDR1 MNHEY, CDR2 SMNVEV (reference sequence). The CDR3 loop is CASSLSGTGSQPQHF. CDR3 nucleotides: TGTGCCAGCAGTTTATCTGGGACAGGGAGTCAGCCCCAGCATTTT.

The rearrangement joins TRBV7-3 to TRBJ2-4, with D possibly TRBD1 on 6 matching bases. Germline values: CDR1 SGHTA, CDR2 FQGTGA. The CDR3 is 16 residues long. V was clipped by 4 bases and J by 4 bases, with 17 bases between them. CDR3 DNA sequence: TGTGCCAGCAGCTCAGTCACAGGGCCGGATAAAAACATTCAGTACTTC. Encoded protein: CASSSVTGPDKNIQYF.

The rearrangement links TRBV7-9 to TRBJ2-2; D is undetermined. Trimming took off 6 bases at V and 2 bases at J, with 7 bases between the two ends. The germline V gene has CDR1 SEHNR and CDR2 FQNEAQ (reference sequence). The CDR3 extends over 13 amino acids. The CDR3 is CASSASNTGELFF. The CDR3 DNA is TGTGCCAGCAGTGCTAGTAACACCGGGGAGCTGTTTTTT.

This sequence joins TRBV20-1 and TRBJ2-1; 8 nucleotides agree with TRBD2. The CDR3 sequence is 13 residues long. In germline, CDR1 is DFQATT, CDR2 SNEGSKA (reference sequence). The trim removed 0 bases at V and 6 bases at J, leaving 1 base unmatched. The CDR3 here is CSARELAVNEQFF. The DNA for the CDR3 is TGCAGTGCTAGAGAACTAGCGGTCAATGAGCAGTTCTTC.

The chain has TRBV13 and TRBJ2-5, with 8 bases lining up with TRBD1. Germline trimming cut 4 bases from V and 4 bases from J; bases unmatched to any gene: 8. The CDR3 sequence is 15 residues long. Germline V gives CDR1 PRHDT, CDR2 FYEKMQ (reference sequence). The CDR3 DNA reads TGTGCCAGCAGCTCGGGACAGGCGCCGCGAGAGACCCAGTACTTC. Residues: CASSSGQAPRETQYF.

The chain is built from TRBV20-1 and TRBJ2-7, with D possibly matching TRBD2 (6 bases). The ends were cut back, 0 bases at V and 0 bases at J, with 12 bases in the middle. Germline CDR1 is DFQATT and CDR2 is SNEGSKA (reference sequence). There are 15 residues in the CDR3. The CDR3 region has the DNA TGCAGTGCTAGAGATATCGGGGGAAGCTCCTACGAGCAGTACTTC. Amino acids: CSARDIGGSSYEQYF.

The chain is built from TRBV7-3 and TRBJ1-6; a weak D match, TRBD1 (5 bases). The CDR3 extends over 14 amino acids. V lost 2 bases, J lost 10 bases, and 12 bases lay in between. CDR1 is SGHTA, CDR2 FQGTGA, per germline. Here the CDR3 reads CASSLQGGGSPLHF. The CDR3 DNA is TGTGCCAGCAGCTTACAGGGAGGAGGCTCACCCCTCCACTTT.

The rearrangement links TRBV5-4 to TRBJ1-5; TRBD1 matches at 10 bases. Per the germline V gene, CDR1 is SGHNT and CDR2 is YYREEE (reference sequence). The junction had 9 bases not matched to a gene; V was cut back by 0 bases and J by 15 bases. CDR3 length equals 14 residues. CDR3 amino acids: CASSLAGTGVKWHF. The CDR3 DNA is TGTGCCAGCAGCTTGGCGGGGACAGGGGTAAAATGGCATTTT.

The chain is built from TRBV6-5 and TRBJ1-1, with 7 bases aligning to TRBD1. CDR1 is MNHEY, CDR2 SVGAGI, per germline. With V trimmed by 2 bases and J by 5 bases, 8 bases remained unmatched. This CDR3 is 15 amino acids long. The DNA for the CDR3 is TGTGCCAGCAGTTACCGACAGGGTGGGGGGACTGAAGCTTTCTTT. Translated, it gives CASSYRQGGGTEAFF.

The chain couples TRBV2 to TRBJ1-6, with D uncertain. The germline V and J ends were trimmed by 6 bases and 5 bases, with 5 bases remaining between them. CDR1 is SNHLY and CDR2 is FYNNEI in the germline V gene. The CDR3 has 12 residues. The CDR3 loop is CASRTDNSPLHF. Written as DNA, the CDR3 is TGTGCCAGCAGGACGGATAATTCACCCCTCCACTTT.

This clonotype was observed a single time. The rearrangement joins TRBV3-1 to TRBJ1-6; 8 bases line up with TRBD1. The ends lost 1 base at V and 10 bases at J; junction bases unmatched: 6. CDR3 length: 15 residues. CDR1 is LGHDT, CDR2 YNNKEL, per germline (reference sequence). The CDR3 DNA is TGTGCCAGCAGCCAAGTGGGGACAGGCTCCTCACCCCTCCACTTT. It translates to CASSQVGTGSSPLHF. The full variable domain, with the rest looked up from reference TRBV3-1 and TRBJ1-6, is DTAVSQTPKYLVTQMGNDKSIKCEQNLGHDTMYWYKQDSKKFLKIMFSYNNKELIINETVPNRFSPKSPDKAHLNLHINSLELGDSAVYFCASSQVGTGSSPLHFGNGTRLTVT.

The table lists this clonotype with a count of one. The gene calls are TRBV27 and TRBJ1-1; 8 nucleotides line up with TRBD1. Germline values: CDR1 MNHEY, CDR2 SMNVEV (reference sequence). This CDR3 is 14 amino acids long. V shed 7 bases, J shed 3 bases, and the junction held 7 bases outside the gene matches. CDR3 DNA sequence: TGTGCCAGCAACGGACAGGGTCGGGACACTGAAGCTTTCTTT. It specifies CASNGQGRDTEAFF.

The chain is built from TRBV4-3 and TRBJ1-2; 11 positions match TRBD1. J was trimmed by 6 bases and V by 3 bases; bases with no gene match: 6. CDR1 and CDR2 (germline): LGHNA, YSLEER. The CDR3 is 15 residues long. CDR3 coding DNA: TGCGCCAGCAGCCACGGGACAGGGGGTCAGAATGGCTACACCTTC. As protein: CASSHGTGGQNGYTF.